The 2 T cell receptor beta chains given below trace back to one sample, sequenced in a study of blood T cells in healthy people across ages. Sample-barcoded 5' priming and a J-beta primer mix drove a second PCR of roughly 6 to 12 cycles. TCRdb itself ran the 5' RACE reads through MiXCR, one entry per CDR3 protein. Among roughly 1,300,000 distinct CDR3 sequences, almost 60% were seen once, and the ten largest hold 6.5% to 8%. Sequenced: blood. These TCRs come from a man between 18 and 29 years old in good health.

The rearrangement links TRBV20-1 to TRBJ1-2; D might be TRBD1 (5 bases). V was trimmed by 6 bases and J by 8 bases, leaving 25 bases between them. CDR1 is DFQATT and CDR2 is SNEGSKA in the germline V gene (reference sequence). The CDR3 runs to 15 residues. Here the CDR3 reads CSARDDKGDPGGYTF. The CDR3 nucleotides are TGCAGTGCCCGAGATGATAAAGGGGACCCGGGGGGCTACACCTTC.

This chain connects TRBV20-1 to TRBJ1-2; no clear D. Germline assignment: CDR1 DFQATT and CDR2 SNEGSKA (reference sequence). The V and J ends lost 2 bases and 2 bases respectively, with 9 bases between them. The CDR3 has 13 residues. Written as DNA, the CDR3 is TGCAGTGCTAGATCCCCTTCGAACTATGGCTACACCTTC. Translating it yields CSARSPSNYGYTF.